The T cell receptor beta chain described here comes from a study of glioma-infiltrating T cells after dendritic cell vaccination. Study-level background: Patients received three intradermal dendritic cell vaccine injections at biweekly intervals.

The CDR3 has 13 amino acids. Germline V gene data show CDR1 as SSHAT and CDR2 as FNYEAQ (reference sequence). Trimming cost V 0 bases and J 6 bases, with 9 bases left between them. All glioblastoma patients lacked an isocitrate dehydrogenase mutation. Input was approximately 2 ug genomic DNA, or all available if less. Primers: 60 V beta forward and 13 J beta reverse. Profiled with immunoSEQ multiplex PCR; TCRdb holds only in-frame clones, not every one. In the table there are roughly 100,000 clones, under 90% of which are singletons. The input for sequencing was blood, taken before dendritic cell vaccination. The TCR was taken from a human donor with glioblastoma. The rearrangement links TRBV7-7 to TRBJ2-7; weak D call: TRBD2 (5 bases). CDR3 protein: CASSLAASSEQYF. The CDR3 DNA reads as TGTGCCAGCAGCTTAGCGGCTAGCAGCGAGCAGTACTTC.